The clone carrying this T cell receptor (beta chain) was picked up many times. Molecular barcoded adaptors covering alpha/delta and beta/gamma chains were used on approximately 400 ng RNA. TCRdb ran MiXCR on the reads and lists one entry per CDR3 protein. Here the sample spans tens of thousands of distinct CDR3 sequences, roughly an eighth being singletons. The sample is drawn from a study of read filtering for tumor transcriptome and immune sequencing. Trimming shortened V by 0 bases and J by 10 bases, and 12 bases separated the two germline ends. The germline CDR1 and CDR2 sequences are MNHEY and SVGAGI. The CDR3 consists of 13 residues.

Sequencing input: a population of CD138-negative cells sorted from bone marrow. V usage is TRBV6-5 and J usage is TRBJ1-1, with a possible D match to TRBD1 (5 bases). The TCR was taken from a donor aged 40 or older with multiple myeloma. The CDR3 sequence is CASSYSGGFGAFF. DNA of the CDR3: TGTGCCAGCAGTTACTCCGGGGGTTTCGGAGCTTTCTTT.